This section outlines one T cell receptor beta chain sequence together with its context. The antigen is not known. The data belong to a study of siplizumab effects on memory and regulatory T cells. Generated by immunoSEQ multiplex PCR, the TCRdb table keeps only in-frame clones and is missing some. The table records about 100,000 clones, about 90% of them present only once. General observations from the study: Memory cells seemed less diverse than naive T cells, which seemed major alloresponse contributors.

The clonotype was recovered from a human donor in good health. The sample taken for sequencing was Tregs sorted from blood.

The CDR3 bases are TGCGCCAGCAGCTTGGTTCCCTGGGGGATCATGGGGAGCACTGAAGCTTTCTTT. The encoded protein is CASSLVPWGIMGSTEAFF. The chain couples TRBV5-1 to TRBJ1-1; D is perhaps TRBD1 (5 bases). Trimming removed 0 bases from V and 4 bases from J, with 22 bases in between. The CDR3 is made up of 18 amino acids. Germline V lookup: CDR1 SGHRS, CDR2 YFSETQ.